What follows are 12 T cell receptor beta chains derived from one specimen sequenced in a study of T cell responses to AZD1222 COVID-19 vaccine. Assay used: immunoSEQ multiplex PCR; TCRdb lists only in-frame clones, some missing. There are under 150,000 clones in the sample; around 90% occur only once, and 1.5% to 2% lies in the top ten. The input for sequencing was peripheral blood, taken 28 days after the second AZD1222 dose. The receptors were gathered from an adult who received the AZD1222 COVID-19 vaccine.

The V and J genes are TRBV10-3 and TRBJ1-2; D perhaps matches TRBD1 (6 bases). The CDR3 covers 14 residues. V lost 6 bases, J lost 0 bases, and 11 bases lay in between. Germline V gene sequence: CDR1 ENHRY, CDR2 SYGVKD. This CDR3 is CAISVDSTNYGYTF. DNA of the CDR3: TGTGCCATCAGCGTGGACAGTACTAACTATGGCTACACCTTC.

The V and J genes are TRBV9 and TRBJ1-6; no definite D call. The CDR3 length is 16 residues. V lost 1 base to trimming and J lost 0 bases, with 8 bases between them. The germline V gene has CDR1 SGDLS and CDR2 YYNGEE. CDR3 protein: CASSVSQSSYNSPLHF. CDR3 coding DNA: TGTGCCAGCAGCGTAAGTCAGAGCTCCTATAATTCACCCCTCCACTTT.

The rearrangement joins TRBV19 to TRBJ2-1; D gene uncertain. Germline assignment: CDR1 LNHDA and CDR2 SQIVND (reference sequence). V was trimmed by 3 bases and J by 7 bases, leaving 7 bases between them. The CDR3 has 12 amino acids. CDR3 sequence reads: CASSIPANEQFF. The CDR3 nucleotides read TGTGCCAGTAGTATCCCGGCTAATGAGCAGTTCTTC.

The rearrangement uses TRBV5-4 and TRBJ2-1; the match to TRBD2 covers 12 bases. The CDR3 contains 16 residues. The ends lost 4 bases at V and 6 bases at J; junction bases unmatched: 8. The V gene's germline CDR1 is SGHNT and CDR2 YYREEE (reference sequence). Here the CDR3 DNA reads TGTGCCAGCAGCCCTCCTCCTAGCGGGGGGGCCAATGAGCAGTTCTTC. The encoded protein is CASSPPPSGGANEQFF.

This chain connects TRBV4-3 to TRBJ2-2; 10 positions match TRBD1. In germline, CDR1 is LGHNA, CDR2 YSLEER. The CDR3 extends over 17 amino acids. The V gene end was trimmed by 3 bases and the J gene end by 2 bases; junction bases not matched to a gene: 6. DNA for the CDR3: TGCGCCAGCAGCCAGGACCGGGACAGGGGCAACACCGGGGAGCTGTTTTTT. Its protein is CASSQDRDRGNTGELFF.

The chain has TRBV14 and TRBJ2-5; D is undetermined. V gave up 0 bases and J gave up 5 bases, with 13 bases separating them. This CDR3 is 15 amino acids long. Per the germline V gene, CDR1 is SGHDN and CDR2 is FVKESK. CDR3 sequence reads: CASSQELGLVETQYF. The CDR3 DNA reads TGTGCCAGCAGCCAAGAACTTGGGCTAGTGGAGACCCAGTACTTC.

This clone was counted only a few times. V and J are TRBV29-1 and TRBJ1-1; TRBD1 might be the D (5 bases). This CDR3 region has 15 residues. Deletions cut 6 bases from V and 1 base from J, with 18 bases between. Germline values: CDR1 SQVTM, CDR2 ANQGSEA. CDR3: CSVGDLIQRNTEAFF. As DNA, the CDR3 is TGCAGCGTGGGGGATCTCATACAGAGGAACACTGAAGCTTTCTTT.

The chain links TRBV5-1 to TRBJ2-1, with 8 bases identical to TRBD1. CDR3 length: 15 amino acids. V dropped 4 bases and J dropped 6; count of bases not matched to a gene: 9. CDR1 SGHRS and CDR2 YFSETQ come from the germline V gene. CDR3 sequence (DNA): TGCGCCAGCAGCCCGGCGCTACAGGGGGTCAATGAGCAGTTCTTC. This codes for CASSPALQGVNEQFF.

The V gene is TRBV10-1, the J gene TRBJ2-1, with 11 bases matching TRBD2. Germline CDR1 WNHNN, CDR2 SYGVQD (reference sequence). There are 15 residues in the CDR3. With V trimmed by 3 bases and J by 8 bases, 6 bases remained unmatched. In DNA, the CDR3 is TGCGCCAGCAGTGATGGTACTAGCGGGAGACATGAGCAGTTCTTC. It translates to CASSDGTSGRHEQFF.

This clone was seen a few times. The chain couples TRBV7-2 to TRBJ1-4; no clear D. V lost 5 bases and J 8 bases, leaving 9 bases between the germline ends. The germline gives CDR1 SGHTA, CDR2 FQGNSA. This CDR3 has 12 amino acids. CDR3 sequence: CASSPPNEKLFF. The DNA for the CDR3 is TGTGCCAGCAGCCCCCCGAACGAAAAACTGTTTTTT.

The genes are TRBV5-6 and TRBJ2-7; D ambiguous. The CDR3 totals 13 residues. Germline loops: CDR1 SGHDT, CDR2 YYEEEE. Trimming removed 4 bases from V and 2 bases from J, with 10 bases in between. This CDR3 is CASSGDITYEQYF. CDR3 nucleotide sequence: TGTGCCAGCAGCGGCGACATTACCTACGAGCAGTACTTC.

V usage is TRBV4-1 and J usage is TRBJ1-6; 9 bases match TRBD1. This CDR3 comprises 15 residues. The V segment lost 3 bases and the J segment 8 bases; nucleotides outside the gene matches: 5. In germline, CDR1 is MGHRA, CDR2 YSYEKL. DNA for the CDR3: TGCGCCAGCAGCCAGCGGACAGGGGCAGATTCACCCCTCCACTTT. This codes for CASSQRTGADSPLHF.